Following are 31 T cell receptor beta chains from one sample sequenced in a study of T cells in Graves' hyperthyroidism and ophthalmopathy. Amplification of TCR beta CDR3 regions was performed using RNA transcripts as template. The primer set for the first-round RT-PCR of the TCR CDR3 was HTBI. TCRdb recomputed calls from the multiplex PCR reads with MiXCR, one row per CDR3 protein. The repertoire holds about 260,000 distinct CDR3 sequences, with approximately 16% as singletons. Sequencing input: blood. The origin of the receptors is a woman aged 18-29 years with Graves' ophthalmopathy.

This clonotype was recorded many times. The chain joins TRBV6-2 or TRBV6-3 to TRBJ2-5; tentative D call: TRBD2 (5 bases). V lost 6 bases and J 7 bases, leaving 12 bases between the germline ends. Germline assignment: CDR1 MNHEY and CDR2 SVGEGT. This CDR3 is built from 12 residues. Here the CDR3 reads CASRWESGTQYF. The CDR3 DNA follows: TGTGCCAGCAGATGGGAGTCGGGGACCCAGTACTTC.

This clonotype was observed many times. J is TRBJ2-7 and V is TRBV4-1, with a weak D call TRBD2 (7 bases). The CDR3 is 14 residues long. The germline V and J ends were trimmed by 4 bases and 5 bases, with 15 bases remaining between them. In germline, CDR1 is MGHRA, CDR2 YSYEKL. The CDR3 region is CASSPMGGLDEQYF. The DNA of the CDR3 is TGCGCCAGCAGCCCGATGGGGGGGCTTGACGAGCAGTACTTC.

This clonotype has ten or more counts. The V and J genes are TRBV5-6 and TRBJ2-2; D gene uncertain. Germline V gene sequence: CDR1 SGHDT, CDR2 YYEEEE. There are 13 residues in the CDR3. Trimming cost V 0 bases and J 4 bases, with 4 bases left between them. Here the CDR3 reads CASSLGTTGELFF. The CDR3 DNA is TGTGCCAGCAGCTTGGGGACCACCGGGGAGCTGTTTTTT.

With regard to this clonotype: A single base separates this from a much larger clone, so it may be a read error. The rearrangement links TRBV20-1 to TRBJ2-5; D not resolved. This CDR3 region has 16 residues. Germline CDR1 and CDR2: DFQATT and SNEGSKA (reference sequence). The CDR3 sequence: CSARDFQNGLQETQHF. DNA for the CDR3: TGCAGTGCTAGAGATTTTCAGAACGGGCTACAAGAGACCCAGCACTTC.

This clonotype was seen ten or more times. The chain is built from TRBV27 and TRBJ2-1; perhaps TRBD1 as D (5 bases). Germline values: CDR1 MNHEY, CDR2 SMNVEV (reference sequence). This CDR3 is built from 13 residues. V was cut by 9 bases and J by 1 base, with 10 bases left in between. The CDR3 spells CASHRSSYNEQFF. DNA of the CDR3: TGTGCCAGTCACAGGAGTTCCTACAATGAGCAGTTCTTC.

About this clonotype: The junction does not match germline at one end; this may be a read error. This chain joins TRBV5-4 and TRBJ1-3; a weak D match, TRBD1 (6 bases). CDR3 size: 13 residues. Germline V gene lookup returns CDR1 SGHNT and CDR2 YYREEE (reference sequence). The CDR3 bases are TGTGCCGGCAGCCCCAGGGGAGGAAACACCATATATTTT. Its protein product is CAGSPRGGNTIYF.

The chain carries TRBV20-1 and TRBJ2-3, with TRBD2 identical over 10 bases. Germline V gene data show CDR1 as DFQATT and CDR2 as SNEGSKA (reference sequence). The CDR3 runs to 14 residues. V shed 3 bases, J shed 5 bases, and the junction held 5 bases outside the gene matches. CDR3 in amino acids: CSASSASGGDTQYF. The CDR3 DNA is TGCAGTGCTAGTTCGGCTAGCGGGGGAGATACGCAGTATTTT.

This clonotype was seen many times. The CDR3 spells CASSYEKWERGADTQYF. CDR3 coding DNA: TGTGCCAGCAGCTACGAAAAATGGGAGCGAGGCGCAGATACGCAGTATTTT. The gene calls are TRBV7-2 and TRBJ2-3; D perhaps matches TRBD2 (5 bases). CDR1 is SGHTA, CDR2 FQGNSA, per germline. The V end was cut by 4 bases, the J end by 4 bases, with 21 bases between. The CDR3 loop spans 17 amino acids. Full variable domain (missing parts from reference TRBV7-2 and TRBJ2-3): GAGVSQSPSNKVTEKGKDVELRCDPISGHTALYWYRQSLGQGLEFLIYFQGNSAPDKSGLPSDRFSAERTGGSVSTLTIQRTQQEDSAVYLCASSYEKWERGADTQYFGPGTRLTVL.

This clonotype was detected ten times or more. The genes are TRBV6-1 and TRBJ1-1; 8 positions agree with TRBD1. CDR1 and CDR2 from the germline V gene are MNHNS and SASEGT. The CDR3 length is 16 residues. The ends lost 6 bases at V and 1 base at J; junction bases unmatched: 10. The chain's CDR3 is CASSELVGQGNTEAFF. CDR3 sequence (DNA): TGTGCCAGCAGCGAATTGGTAGGACAGGGGAACACTGAAGCTTTCTTT.

This clonotype was seen ten or more times. This rearrangement joins TRBV12-3 or TRBV12-4 to TRBJ2-5, with D hard to call. This CDR3 comprises 11 residues. V was pared by 2 bases and J by 5 bases, with 3 bases between. The CDR3 DNA sequence: TGTGCCAGCAGTTTACCGGAGACCCAGTACTTC. Its protein is CASSLPETQYF.

In the case of this clonotype: The germline gene is not matched at one end of the junction; a read error may be the cause. The chain combines TRBV20-1 with TRBJ1-6; tentatively, D is TRBD1 (5 bases). There are 15 residues in the CDR3. CDR1 DFQATT and CDR2 SNEGSKA come from the germline V gene (reference sequence). CDR3 in DNA: TGCAGTGCTAGAGAGGGGGGAGGGGTTAGTTCACCCCCCCACTTT. Amino acid sequence: CSAREGGGVSSPPHF.

On this clonotype: A much larger clonotype is one base distant, so this may be a read error. The rearrangement uses TRBV6-5 and TRBJ2-4; D is possibly TRBD2 (5 bases). Germline V CDR1 and CDR2: MNHEY, SVGAGI. This CDR3 spans 16 amino acids. V dropped 4 bases and J dropped 6 bases, with 19 bases sitting between them. The CDR3 DNA reads TGTGCCAGCAGTTCTGAGCGGAAGGGCCGTTTAAACATTCAGTACTTC. Protein sequence: CASSSERKGRLNIQYF.

This clonotype was recorded a few times. This chain uses TRBV3-1 with TRBJ1-4, with TRBD1 matching over 8 bases. There are 13 residues in the CDR3. CDR1 and CDR2 from the germline V gene are LGHDT and YNNKEL (reference sequence). J was trimmed by 8 bases and V by 4 bases; bases with no gene match: 3. CDR3 region: CASSRGQGEKLFF. The CDR3 coding sequence is TGTGCCAGCAGCCGAGGACAGGGCGAAAAACTGTTTTTT.

Concerning this clonotype itself: Just one base apart from a much larger clone, this may be a read error. CDR3 in DNA: TGTGCCAGCATGGGGGCAGCTAATTCACCCCTCCACTTT. Residues: CASMGAANSPLHF. V gene TRBV2 combines with J gene TRBJ1-6, with D possibly matching TRBD1 (6 bases). Germline loops: CDR1 SNHLY, CDR2 FYNNEI. V lost 7 bases and J 6 bases, leaving 10 bases between the germline ends. The CDR3 covers 13 residues.

This clonotype was seen ten or more times. This chain links TRBV27 with TRBJ2-7, with D tentatively TRBD1 (6 bases). Looked up from germline, CDR1 is MNHEY and CDR2 is SMNVEV (reference sequence). The length of the CDR3 is 17 residues. Trimming shortened V by 2 bases and J by 0 bases, and 17 bases separated the two germline ends. CDR3 region: CASSLLGRQGPSYEQYF. The CDR3, as DNA: TGTGCCAGCAGTTTACTTGGACGTCAGGGGCCCTCCTACGAGCAGTACTTC.

This clonotype was counted at least ten times. The rearrangement links TRBV3-1 to TRBJ1-6; D call uncertain. In germline, CDR1 is LGHDT, CDR2 YNNKEL (reference sequence). V gave up 3 bases and J gave up 7 bases, with 10 bases separating them. The CDR3 contains 14 residues. This CDR3 is CASSQPEQNSPLHF. CDR3 nucleotide sequence: TGTGCCAGCAGCCAGCCGGAACAGAATTCACCCCTCCACTTT.

This clonotype was picked up many times. The rearrangement joins TRBV4-1 to TRBJ1-5, with D unclear. V was pared by 0 bases and J by 1 base, with 13 bases between. Germline CDR1 reads MGHRA; CDR2 reads YSYEKL. The CDR3 runs 17 residues. For the CDR3, the DNA is TGCGCCAGCAGCCAAGATCCCCAGGTAGGAAGCAATCAGCCCCAGCATTTT. Translation gives CASSQDPQVGSNQPQHF.

In its sample, this clonotype was seen many times. V is TRBV7-2 and J is TRBJ2-3, with TRBD2 matching 9 bases. CDR1 and CDR2 from the germline V gene are SGHTA and FQGNSA. This CDR3 is 17 amino acids long. V trimming: 1 base; J trimming: 4 bases; junction bases outside the gene matches: 9. The CDR3, as DNA: TGTGCCAGCAGCTTAGTTGAGCTAGCGGGATTATCAGATACGCAGTATTTT. Its protein is CASSLVELAGLSDTQYF.

This clonotype was counted ten times or more. The rearrangement links TRBV7-9 to TRBJ1-3; 10 positions agree with TRBD1. CDR3 length: 17 residues. Germline CDR1 and CDR2: SEHNR and FQNEAQ (reference sequence). Trimming cost V 5 bases and J 0 bases; bases outside gene matches: 7. For the CDR3, the DNA is TGTGCCAGCAGCCCCGGACAGGGGGATACCTCTGGAAACACCATATATTTT. This encodes CASSPGQGDTSGNTIYF.

This clonotype was detected a few times. This rearrangement joins TRBV7-9 to TRBJ1-4; D might be TRBD1 (5 bases). V shed 1 base and J shed 0 bases, with 12 bases lying between them. The CDR3 is made up of 17 amino acids. CDR1 SEHNR and CDR2 FQNEAQ come from the germline V gene (reference sequence). CDR3 sequence reads: CASSLEAGGTTNEKLFF. The CDR3 DNA reads TGTGCCAGCAGCTTAGAGGCGGGGGGTACAACTAATGAAAAACTGTTTTTT.

This clonotype came up a few times. The chain links TRBV3-1 to TRBJ2-3, with TRBD2 matching over 8 bases. In germline, CDR1 is LGHDT, CDR2 YNNKEL (reference sequence). V lost 8 bases and J lost 3; bases outside the gene matches: 10. This CDR3 comprises 15 residues. The CDR3 loop reads CASEPGGGSTDTQYF. CDR3 in DNA: TGTGCCAGCGAACCGGGGGGGGGGTCAACAGATACGCAGTATTTT.

This clonotype was found a few times. The gene calls are TRBV19 and TRBJ2-7; the match to TRBD2 covers 8 bases. Germline values: CDR1 LNHDA, CDR2 SQIVND (reference sequence). The trim removed 3 bases at V and 6 bases at J, leaving 7 bases unmatched. This CDR3 contains 14 residues. The DNA for the CDR3 is TGTGCCAGTAGTATCAATAGCGGGGTATCCGAGCAGTACTTC. Its translation is CASSINSGVSEQYF.

At least ten counts were recorded for this clonotype. The rearrangement links TRBV27 to TRBJ1-1; no reliable D call. Germline loops: CDR1 MNHEY, CDR2 SMNVEV (reference sequence). This CDR3 contains 13 residues. V was clipped by 2 bases and J by 0 bases, with 4 bases between them. In nucleotides, the CDR3 is TGTGCCAGCAGTTTACAGGTGAACACTGAAGCTTTCTTT. This sequence encodes CASSLQVNTEAFF.

Comments on this clonotype: This sequence may be a read error, since a much larger clone differs from it by one base. The V and J genes are TRBV24-1 and TRBJ1-2; 7 bases match TRBD1. The CDR3 has 14 residues. Per the germline V gene, CDR1 is KGHDR and CDR2 is SFDVKD. CDR3 protein: CATSDAGGGYGFTF. CDR3 coding DNA: TGTGCCACCAGTGATGCAGGGGGGGGGTATGGCTTCACCTTC.

This clonotype was counted only a few times. The chain has TRBV4-2 and TRBJ2-6, with 7 bases matching TRBD1. Germline CDR1 LGHNA, CDR2 YNFKEQ. The V segment lost 3 bases and the J segment 0 bases; nucleotides outside the gene matches: 11. CDR3 length equals 19 residues. The CDR3 DNA is TGTGCCAGCAGCCAGAGGATTGGGACAGCGAACTCTGGGGCCAACGTCCTGACTTTC. As protein: CASSQRIGTANSGANVLTF.

The chain recombines TRBV11-2 with TRBJ2-1, with TRBD2 matching 14 bases. CDR3 length: 16 residues. The V gene's germline CDR1 is SGHAT and CDR2 FQNNGV. V trimming: 4 bases; J trimming: 8 bases; junction bases outside the gene matches: 7. The DNA of the CDR3 is TGTGCCAGCAGCTCGGGTAGGACTAGCGGGAGGTATGAGCAGTTCTTC. Residues: CASSSGRTSGRYEQFF.

This clonotype was found many times. V usage is TRBV2 and J usage is TRBJ2-7; D is unclear. CDR3 length: 13 amino acids. The ends were cut back, 0 bases at V and 6 bases at J, with 9 bases in the middle. The germline gives CDR1 SNHLY, CDR2 FYNNEI. CDR3 sequence reads: CASSEALSREQYF. DNA for the CDR3: TGTGCCAGCAGTGAAGCGCTGAGTCGCGAGCAGTACTTC.

A note on this clonotype: Possible read error: a much larger clone is one base away. This chain links TRBV6-2 or TRBV6-3 with TRBJ2-7; a weak D match, TRBD1 (5 bases). There are 15 residues in the CDR3. V lost 0 bases to trimming and J lost 1 base, with 10 bases between them. Per germline, CDR1 MNHEY and CDR2 SVGEGT. CDR3 bases: TGTGCCAGCAGTTACTCGGGGCTCCTGTCCTACGAGCAGTACTTC. Translated, it gives CASSYSGLLSYEQYF.

In the case of this clonotype: One base away lies a much larger clone, so this may be a sequencing read error. This sequence joins TRBV7-9 and TRBJ2-7; D gene ambiguous. CDR1 is SEHNR, CDR2 FQNEAQ, per germline (reference sequence). This CDR3 spans 14 amino acids. The CDR3 loop reads CASSLGDFTYEEYF. In nucleotides, the CDR3 is TGTGCCAGCAGCTTAGGCGATTTCACCTACGAGGAGTACTTC. Supplemented by reference TRBV7-9 and TRBJ2-7, the full variable domain reads DTGVSQNPRHKITKRGQNVTFRCDPISEHNRLYWYRQTLGQGPEFLTYFQNEAQLEKSRLLSDRFSAERPKGSFSTLEIQRTEQGDSAMYLCASSLGDFTYEEYFGPGTRLTVT.

This clonotype was counted at least ten times. V usage is TRBV12-3 or TRBV12-4 and J usage is TRBJ1-2; D not certain. CDR3 length equals 11 residues. V lost 8 bases and J lost 6, with 10 bases in between. CDR3 sequence reads: CASGRMHGYTF. The CDR3 nucleotides are TGTGCCAGCGGCAGGATGCATGGCTACACCTTC.

This clonotype was detected many times. The DNA of the CDR3 is TGTGCCAGCAGCTCGACCCGGGACAACGACTATGGCTACACCTTC. This encodes CASSSTRDNDYGYTF. The rearrangement joins TRBV11-2 to TRBJ1-2; D possibly corresponds to TRBD1 (6 bases). From germline, CDR1 is SGHAT and CDR2 FQNNGV. The CDR3 is made up of 15 amino acids. Trimming left V 4 bases short and J 3 bases short, with 15 bases between.